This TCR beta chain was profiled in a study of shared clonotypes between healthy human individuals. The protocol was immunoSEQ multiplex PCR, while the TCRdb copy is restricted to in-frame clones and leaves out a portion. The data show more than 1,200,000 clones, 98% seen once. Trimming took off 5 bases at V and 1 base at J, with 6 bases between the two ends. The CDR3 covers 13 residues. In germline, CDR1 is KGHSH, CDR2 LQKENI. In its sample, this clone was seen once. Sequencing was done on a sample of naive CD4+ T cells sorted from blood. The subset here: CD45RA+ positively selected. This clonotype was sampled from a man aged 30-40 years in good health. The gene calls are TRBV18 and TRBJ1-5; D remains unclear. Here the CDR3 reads CASSSTSNQPQHF. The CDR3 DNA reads TGTGCCAGCTCATCGACCAGCAATCAGCCCCAGCATTTT.